These 24 T cell receptor beta chains were all obtained from the same sample, sequenced in a study of OX40 agonist ivuxolimab in advanced cancers. Sequencing used immunoSEQ multiplex PCR; TCRdb keeps in-frame clones, though not all of them. Among under 45,000 clones listed, about 78% were seen once. The sample was CD4+ or CD8+ T cells sorted from blood, taken in a trial of the OX40 agonist ivuxolimab. Every receptor here comes from an adult with an advanced solid tumor such as melanoma, head and neck, liver or kidney cancer.

The chain carries TRBV19 and TRBJ2-1; the D gene is possibly TRBD1 (5 bases). The germline V gene has CDR1 LNHDA and CDR2 SQIVND (reference sequence). The length of the CDR3 is 14 residues. V shed 3 bases and J shed 6 bases, with 12 bases lying between them. The CDR3 here is CASSMGPLGNEQFF. Written as DNA, the CDR3 is TGTGCCAGTAGTATGGGGCCCCTAGGCAATGAGCAGTTCTTC. Full variable domain (outside the CDR3, taken from reference TRBV19 and TRBJ2-1): DGGITQSPKYLFRKEGQNVTLSCEQNLNHDAMYWYRQDPGQGLRLIYYSQIVNDFQKGDIAEGYSVSREKKESFPLTVTSAQKNPTAFYLCASSMGPLGNEQFFGPGTRLTVL.

The rearrangement uses TRBV7-6 and TRBJ2-3; D possibly matches TRBD1 or TRBD2 (5 bases each). The germline V gene encodes CDR1 SGHVS and CDR2 FNYEAQ. Trimming shortened V by 5 bases and J by 0 bases, and 12 bases separated the two germline ends. The CDR3 totals 15 residues. DNA of the CDR3: TGTGCCAGCAGCACCCCGGGACGCAGCACAGATACGCAGTATTTT. Protein sequence: CASSTPGRSTDTQYF. The whole variable domain, remainder taken from reference TRBV7-6 and TRBJ2-3, is GAGVSQSPRYKVTKRGQDVALRCDPISGHVSLYWYRQALGQGPEFLTYFNYEAQQDKSGLPNDRFSAERPEGSISTLTIQRTEQRDSAMYRCASSTPGRSTDTQYFGPGTRLTVL.

The chain joins TRBV7-3 to TRBJ2-1, with TRBD2 matching over 9 bases. This CDR3 is built from 15 residues. The trim removed 5 bases at V and 2 bases at J, leaving 4 bases unmatched. Germline V CDR1 and CDR2: SGHTA, FQGTGA. The CDR3 region has the DNA TGTGCCAGCAGCCCGAGCGGGGGGCCCTACAATGAGCAGTTCTTC. Protein sequence: CASSPSGGPYNEQFF.

This chain joins TRBV27 and TRBJ2-1; possibly TRBD1 or TRBD2 for D (5 bases each). There are 16 residues in the CDR3. Trimming stripped 7 bases from V and 2 bases from J, with 18 bases between. Germline lookup yields CDR1 MNHEY and CDR2 SMNVEV (reference sequence). The CDR3 DNA reads as TGTGCCAGCACCCCAGGGATAGCGAACCCCTACAATGAGCAGTTCTTC. This sequence encodes CASTPGIANPYNEQFF.

The chain recombines TRBV6-1 with TRBJ1-2; a weak D match, TRBD1 (6 bases). The CDR3 covers 13 residues. In germline, CDR1 is MNHNS, CDR2 SASEGT. V was pared by 8 bases and J by 8 bases, with 18 bases between. The CDR3 nucleotides read TGTGCCAGCTGCAAACAGGGTTTCACGGGCTACACCTTC. As protein: CASCKQGFTGYTF.

The chain combines TRBV6-1 with TRBJ2-5, with 7 bases identical to TRBD1. This CDR3 is built from 15 residues. V shed 2 bases, J shed 5 bases, and the junction held 8 bases outside the gene matches. The germline CDR1 and CDR2 sequences are MNHNS and SASEGT. The CDR3 DNA sequence: TGTGCCAGCAGTGAAATGCAGGGGGACGGGGAGACCCAGTACTTC. Its protein is CASSEMQGDGETQYF.

This rearrangement joins TRBV6-5 to TRBJ2-1, with D uncertain. Trimming took 5 bases from V and 7 from J, leaving 15 bases between them. CDR1 MNHEY and CDR2 SVGAGI come from the germline V gene. The CDR3 extends over 14 amino acids. The CDR3 coding sequence is TGTGCCAGCAGTAGAGACCAAATCCTTAATGAGCAGTTCTTC. Residues: CASSRDQILNEQFF.

V gene TRBV30 combines with J gene TRBJ1-1; the D is unclear. In germline, CDR1 is GTSNPN, CDR2 SVGIG (reference sequence). With 0 bases removed from V and 0 bases from J, the gap between germline ends came to 14 bases. This CDR3 comprises 16 residues. CDR3 coding DNA: TGTGCCTGGAGTGTACAAGAGGGCAGGCTGAACACTGAAGCTTTCTTT. Its translation: CAWSVQEGRLNTEAFF.

V gene TRBV11-2 combines with J gene TRBJ1-1; tentatively, D is TRBD1 (5 bases). V was cut by 5 bases and J by 6 bases, with 13 bases left in between. In germline, CDR1 is SGHAT, CDR2 FQNNGV. There are 13 residues in the CDR3. The CDR3 here is CASSAQGISEAFF. The CDR3 bases are TGTGCCAGCAGCGCCCAGGGTATTTCTGAAGCTTTCTTT.

This chain connects TRBV7-9 to TRBJ2-3, with a tentative D call TRBD2 (5 bases). The CDR3 totals 12 residues. Per germline, CDR1 SEHNR and CDR2 FQNEAQ (reference sequence). Trimming took off 2 bases at V and 6 bases at J, with 6 bases between the two ends. The chain's CDR3 is CASSLSGDTQYF. The CDR3, as DNA: TGTGCCAGCAGCTTATCGGGGGATACGCAGTATTTT.

This rearrangement joins TRBV19 to TRBJ1-4; 8 bases are a match to TRBD1. V shed 6 bases and J 8 bases; nucleotides not matched to a gene: 8. Looked up from germline, CDR1 is LNHDA and CDR2 is SQIVND (reference sequence). The CDR3 extends over 14 amino acids. CDR3 sequence: CASRITGGGEKLFF. CDR3 nucleotides: TGTGCCAGTAGGATTACAGGGGGAGGAGAAAAACTGTTTTTT. The whole variable domain, filled in from reference TRBV19 and TRBJ1-4, reads DGGITQSPKYLFRKEGQNVTLSCEQNLNHDAMYWYRQDPGQGLRLIYYSQIVNDFQKGDIAEGYSVSREKKESFPLTVTSAQKNPTAFYLCASRITGGGEKLFFGSGTQLSVL.

This chain uses TRBV2 with TRBJ1-1; D gene unclear. The V end was cut by 7 bases, the J end by 4 bases, with 10 bases between. The germline V gene encodes CDR1 SNHLY and CDR2 FYNNEI. CDR3 length: 12 residues. Written as DNA, the CDR3 is TGTGCCAGCATTGCTGATGGCACTGAAGCTTTCTTT. This gives the protein CASIADGTEAFF.

The chain has TRBV7-8 and TRBJ2-2; D might be TRBD2 (5 bases). The CDR3 sequence is 13 residues long. V was shortened by 1 base and J by 7 bases, with 7 bases between the two germline ends. In germline, CDR1 is SGHVS, CDR2 FQNEAQ. The chain's CDR3 is CASSLGAGGELFF. The CDR3 DNA reads as TGTGCCAGCAGCTTAGGGGCGGGCGGGGAGCTGTTTTTT.

The chain recombines TRBV5-6 with TRBJ2-7, with 7 nucleotides matching TRBD1. CDR1 and CDR2 (germline): SGHDT, YYEEEE. After removal of 4 bases from V and 0 bases from J, the junction contained 16 bases not matched to a gene. The CDR3 has 18 amino acids. Written as DNA, the CDR3 is TGTGCCAGCAGCCTACCAGGCAAAGGCGGACAGGACTCCTACGAGCAGTACTTC. This encodes CASSLPGKGGQDSYEQYF. The full variable domain, its missing parts supplied by reference TRBV5-6 and TRBJ2-7, is DAGVTQSPTHLIKTRGQQVTLRCSPKSGHDTVSWYQQALGQGPQFIFQYYEEEERQRGNFPDRFSGHQFPNYSSELNVNALLLGDSALYLCASSLPGKGGQDSYEQYFGPGTRLTVT.

J is TRBJ1-3 and V is TRBV7-9, with 9 bases fitting TRBD1. CDR1 is SEHNR, CDR2 FQNEAQ, per germline (reference sequence). With 5 bases clipped from V and 6 bases from J, the junction kept 11 bases outside the gene matches. This CDR3 region has 16 residues. The CDR3 loop reads CASSRWTGANENTIYF. CDR3 DNA sequence: TGTGCCAGCAGCCGATGGACAGGGGCGAACGAAAACACCATATATTTT.

V is TRBV6-1 and J is TRBJ1-5, with D hard to call. Trimming shortened V by 5 bases and J by 0 bases, and 5 bases separated the two germline ends. From germline, CDR1 is MNHNS and CDR2 SASEGT. CDR3 size: 13 residues. CDR3: CASSPYSNQPQHF. The CDR3 bases are TGTGCCAGCAGTCCGTATAGCAATCAGCCCCAGCATTTT.

This clone has just a few counts. The rearrangement joins TRBV2 to TRBJ1-6, with D possibly TRBD1 on 6 matching bases. The CDR3 is 14 amino acids. The germline CDR1 and CDR2 sequences are SNHLY and FYNNEI. Deletions cut 3 bases from V and 10 bases from J, with 13 bases between. CDR3 protein: CASSEEQGRSPLHF. The DNA of the CDR3 is TGTGCCAGCAGTGAGGAACAGGGAAGGTCACCCCTCCACTTT.

The rearrangement uses TRBV27 and TRBJ2-3; TRBD2 is a possible D gene (5 bases). This CDR3 spans 15 amino acids. Germline CDR1 and CDR2: MNHEY and SMNVEV (reference sequence). Trimming cost V 4 bases and J 1 base, with 12 bases left between them. The CDR3 region has the DNA TGTGCCAGCAGTTCCCGAGGGTTTGGCACAGATACGCAGTATTTT. This sequence encodes CASSSRGFGTDTQYF.

This sequence joins TRBV20-1 and TRBJ1-5; D might be TRBD1 (5 bases). The V gene's germline CDR1 is DFQATT and CDR2 SNEGSKA (reference sequence). Trimming took off 5 bases at V and 5 bases at J, with 7 bases between the two ends. This CDR3 is built from 11 residues. In nucleotides, the CDR3 is TGCAGTGCTGTAGGGGATCAGCCCCAGCATTTT. Translation: CSAVGDQPQHF.

The rearrangement joins TRBV5-5 to TRBJ2-7; D is perhaps TRBD1 (6 bases). This CDR3 has 15 amino acids. Germline-derived CDR1 and CDR2 are SGHKS and YYEKEE (reference sequence). The V gene lost 5 bases and the J gene lost 4 bases, with 19 bases spanning the gap. The CDR3 DNA follows: TGTGCCAGCAGTTACCCCGGGACATCTGTTTACGAGCAGTACTTC. Protein product: CASSYPGTSVYEQYF.

The chain uses TRBV9 and TRBJ2-5, with D perhaps matching TRBD1 (6 bases). The length of the CDR3 is 16 residues. The germline CDR1 and CDR2 sequences are SGDLS and YYNGEE. V was shortened by 0 bases and J by 4 bases, with 16 bases between the two germline ends. CDR3 nucleotides: TGTGCCAGCAGCGTAGCTTTAGGGGGTGCGGGAGAGACCCAGTACTTC. This codes for CASSVALGGAGETQYF.

This sequence joins TRBV7-9 and TRBJ2-2, with D perhaps assigned TRBD1 or TRBD2 (5 bases each). This CDR3 is built from 15 residues. Germline V gene data show CDR1 as SEHNR and CDR2 as FQNEAQ (reference sequence). Trimming cost V 5 bases and J 1 base, with 11 bases left between them. The CDR3 nucleotides are TGTGCCAGCAGCCCAGGGACGGTGAACACCGGGGAGCTGTTTTTT. Its protein product is CASSPGTVNTGELFF.

This chain links TRBV6-4 with TRBJ2-7; TRBD1 agrees at 8 bases. V trimming: 5 bases; J trimming: 0 bases; junction bases outside the gene matches: 6. Germline CDR1 is MRHNA and CDR2 is SNTAGT. This CDR3 region has 15 residues. The CDR3: CASSTSGTGSYEQYF. The CDR3 DNA follows: TGTGCCAGCAGTACATCCGGGACAGGCTCCTACGAGCAGTACTTC.

The genes are TRBV2 and TRBJ2-1; D gene unclear. Per germline, CDR1 SNHLY and CDR2 FYNNEI. V lost 1 base and J lost 15, with 13 bases in between. CDR3 length equals 12 residues. CDR3 bases: TGTGCCAGCAGTGAAGTTAGACCGCCAGCGTTCTTC. Its translation: CASSEVRPPAFF. Combining the CDR3 with reference TRBV2 and TRBJ2-1 gives the whole variable domain EPEVTQTPSHQVTQMGQEVILRCVPISNHLYFYWYRQILGQKVEFLVSFYNNEISEKSEIFDDQFSVERPDGSNFTLKIRSTKLEDSAMYFCASSEVRPPAFFGPGTRLTVL.